Listed below are T cell receptor beta chains from one sample, sequenced in a study of T-cell reconstitution after alpha-beta-depleted transplantation in children. From the PCR reads, TCRdb called clonotypes with MiXCR, one entry per CDR3 protein. Of under 450,000 distinct CDR3 sequences listed, 15% to 20% were seen once; the top ten hold approximately 28%. This sample comprised PBMCs, mostly from graft donor cells, obtained 360 days after TCRalphabeta/CD19-depleted stem cell transplant. The origin of the receptors is a boy under two years old who had a stem cell transplant for Wiskott-Aldrich syndrome, so the T cells may come from the graft donor. The CDR3 runs from the conserved cysteine through the conserved F or W. Each record gives: J gene, clone size, CDR3 length, V gene, D gene, CDR3 DNA, CDR3 protein. A D gene is named only where the DNA matches it firmly. The size field is filled for only some rows; it gives once, few, many or a size class.

j_gene: TRBJ2-1
abundance: few
len: 15
v_gene: TRBV9
d_gene: TRBD2
CDR3nt: TGTGCCAGCAGCTCCTCCGGGACTAACTACAATGAGCAGTTCTTC
CDR3aa: CASSSSGTNYNEQFF

j_gene: TRBJ2-7
abundance: -
len: 15
v_gene: TRBV5-6
d_gene: TRBD1
CDR3nt: TGTGCCAGCAGCGTGACAGGGGATTTAGGTGGCGAGCAGTACTTC
CDR3aa: CASSVTGDLGGEQYF

j_gene: TRBJ2-4
abundance: few
len: 15
v_gene: TRBV11-3
d_gene: -
CDR3nt: TGTGCCAGCAGCCACCGACGGAGAGAGAAAAACATTCAGTACTTC
CDR3aa: CASSHRRREKNIQYF

j_gene: TRBJ2-2
abundance: -
len: 17
v_gene: TRBV6-2/TRBV6-3
d_gene: TRBD2
CDR3nt: TGTGCCAGCAGTTCCCCCAGACTAGCGGGGAACACCGGGGAGCTGTTTTTT
CDR3aa: CASSSPRLAGNTGELFF

j_gene: TRBJ2-3
abundance: few
len: 18
v_gene: TRBV5-1
d_gene: TRBD2
CDR3nt: TGCGCCAGCAGCCTCGTCCCGTGGACTAGCGGATCTCGGGATACGCAGTATTTT
CDR3aa: CASSLVPWTSGSRDTQYF

j_gene: TRBJ1-1
abundance: few
len: 18
v_gene: TRBV7-6
d_gene: TRBD1
CDR3nt: TGTGCCAGCAGCTTATTGGCCGGGACAGGGGAACGGGGCACTGAAGCTTTCTTT
CDR3aa: CASSLLAGTGERGTEAFF

j_gene: TRBJ2-1
abundance: -
len: 16
v_gene: TRBV4-1
d_gene: TRBD2
CDR3nt: TGCGCCAGCAGCCTCAGCCCAGCGGGGGCCTACAATGAGCAGTTCTTC
CDR3aa: CASSLSPAGAYNEQFF

j_gene: TRBJ2-7
abundance: few
len: 13
v_gene: TRBV7-6
d_gene: TRBD1
CDR3nt: TGTGCCAGCAGCCTCACAGGGGACCACGAGCAGTACTTC
CDR3aa: CASSLTGDHEQYF

j_gene: TRBJ2-2
abundance: -
len: 15
v_gene: TRBV5-1
d_gene: TRBD2
CDR3nt: TGCGCCAGCAGTAAGAGCGGGGTGAACACCGGGGAGCTGTTTTTT
CDR3aa: CASSKSGVNTGELFF

j_gene: TRBJ1-1
abundance: few
len: 15
v_gene: TRBV7-9
d_gene: -
CDR3nt: TGTGCCAGCAGCTCATTACAGGTCGCGAACACTGAAGCTTTCTTT
CDR3aa: CASSSLQVANTEAFF

j_gene: TRBJ1-3
abundance: few
len: 15
v_gene: TRBV12-3/TRBV12-4
d_gene: -
CDR3nt: TGTGCCAGCAGCTCCGCCGGGACGCCTGGAAACACCATATATTTT
CDR3aa: CASSSAGTPGNTIYF

j_gene: TRBJ2-7
abundance: -
len: 15
v_gene: TRBV12-3/TRBV12-4
d_gene: -
CDR3nt: TGTGCCAGCAGCCCCAGACAGCCCATCTCCTACGAGCAGTACTTC
CDR3aa: CASSPRQPISYEQYF

j_gene: TRBJ2-7
abundance: -
len: 15
v_gene: TRBV10-3
d_gene: TRBD1
CDR3nt: TGTGCCATCAGTGAGCTCCGACAGGGGGCGGGAGAGCAGTACTTC
CDR3aa: CAISELRQGAGEQYF

j_gene: TRBJ2-1
abundance: few
len: 17
v_gene: TRBV12-3/TRBV12-4
d_gene: -
CDR3nt: TGTGCCAGCAGTTCCGGCCCCCTAGGGGTCGACTACAATGAGCAGTTCTTC
CDR3aa: CASSSGPLGVDYNEQFF

j_gene: TRBJ2-1
abundance: few
len: 12
v_gene: TRBV11-2
d_gene: -
CDR3nt: TGTGCCAGCAGCCCCACCCCGGATGAGCAGTTCTTC
CDR3aa: CASSPTPDEQFF

j_gene: TRBJ1-1
abundance: many
len: 15
v_gene: TRBV4-2
d_gene: -
CDR3nt: TGTGCCAGCAGCCAAGATACTCCGGGGAACACTGAAGCTTTCTTT
CDR3aa: CASSQDTPGNTEAFF

j_gene: TRBJ2-1
abundance: few
len: 18
v_gene: TRBV14
d_gene: TRBD2
CDR3nt: TGTGCCAGCAGCCAAGCTACCGGGACTAGCGGGACCTGGGATGAGCAGTTCTTC
CDR3aa: CASSQATGTSGTWDEQFF

j_gene: TRBJ2-6
abundance: few
len: 16
v_gene: TRBV5-1
d_gene: -
CDR3nt: TGCGCCAGCAGCCCTACCTGGGACCTCTGGGCCAACGTCCTGACTTTC
CDR3aa: CASSPTWDLWANVLTF

j_gene: TRBJ2-1
abundance: -
len: 15
v_gene: TRBV3-1
d_gene: -
CDR3nt: TGTGCCAGCAGCCCGAGGACTAACAACTGGGGTGAGCAGTTCTTC
CDR3aa: CASSPRTNNWGEQFF

j_gene: TRBJ2-3
abundance: -
len: 15
v_gene: TRBV3-1
d_gene: TRBD1
CDR3nt: TGTGCCAGCAGCCACCCCGACAGGGTGGCTGATACGCAGTATTTT
CDR3aa: CASSHPDRVADTQYF

j_gene: TRBJ2-5
abundance: -
len: 14
v_gene: TRBV27
d_gene: TRBD1
CDR3nt: TGTGCCAGCAGTTTATCGAACAGGGGCGAGACCCAGTACTTC
CDR3aa: CASSLSNRGETQYF

j_gene: TRBJ2-7
abundance: few
len: 11
v_gene: TRBV20-1
d_gene: -
CDR3nt: TGCAGTGCTAGACTTAGTGGCGAGCAGTACTTC
CDR3aa: CSARLSGEQYF

j_gene: TRBJ2-1
abundance: -
len: 15
v_gene: TRBV2
d_gene: -
CDR3nt: TGTGCCAGCAGCCCCTCCGGGACGCCTCTCAATGAGCAGTTCTTC
CDR3aa: CASSPSGTPLNEQFF

j_gene: TRBJ2-3
abundance: -
len: 12
v_gene: TRBV18
d_gene: -
CDR3nt: TGTGCCAGCTCAACCGGACGGTATACGCAGTATTTT
CDR3aa: CASSTGRYTQYF

j_gene: TRBJ2-1
abundance: -
len: 16
v_gene: TRBV6-2/TRBV6-3
d_gene: -
CDR3nt: TGTGCCAGCTCCTCCGTTGTGGGCAATCCCTACAATGAGCAGTTCTTC
CDR3aa: CASSSVVGNPYNEQFF

j_gene: TRBJ1-1
abundance: -
len: 10
v_gene: TRBV6-2/TRBV6-3
d_gene: TRBD1
CDR3nt: TGCGTAATAGGGACAGCTGAAGCTTTCTTT
CDR3aa: CVIGTAEAFF

j_gene: TRBJ2-7
abundance: -
len: 15
v_gene: TRBV7-2
d_gene: TRBD1
CDR3nt: TGTGCCAGCAGCTTAGTAACGGGACAGACCTACGAGCAGTACTTC
CDR3aa: CASSLVTGQTYEQYF

j_gene: TRBJ2-2
abundance: few
len: 16
v_gene: TRBV10-3
d_gene: -
CDR3nt: TGTGCCATCAGAAGGGGGTTAGCGACGAACACCGGGGAGCTGTTTTTT
CDR3aa: CAIRRGLATNTGELFF